Below, one T cell receptor beta chain is given with its context. Matched for age and sex, the controls were healthy donors. The data derive from a study of CD8 T cells in Susac syndrome. Reverse transcription used about 0.45 to 1 ug RNA and random hexamers. MiXCR, applied by TCRdb to the immunoSEQ multiplex PCR reads, yields one record per CDR3 protein. The table has 100,000 to 150,000 distinct CDR3 sequences, about 94% seen once; the top ten hold under 0.095%. This receptor was identified in a human donor in good health. Input material: CD4+ T cells from PBMCs.

CDR3 sequence (DNA): TGTGCCAGCTCAAGGTCGGCGGGACCTACGGAAGAGCAGTACTTC. The encoded protein is CASSRSAGPTEEQYF. This chain connects TRBV18 to TRBJ2-7; D is possibly TRBD2 (6 bases). The CDR3 has 15 residues. Trimming took 5 bases from V and 7 from J, leaving 21 bases between them. CDR1 and CDR2 from the germline V gene are KGHSH and LQKENI.